These T cell receptor beta chains were read from a single sample in a study of graft-versus-host responses after intestinal transplantation. These receptors have no identified antigens. Profiled with immunoSEQ multiplex PCR; TCRdb holds only in-frame clones, not every one. The table has tens of thousands of clones, 80% to 95% seen once; the top ten hold around 0.49%. The starting material was unstimulated CD8+ T cells sorted from spleen or lymph node cells, obtained before intestinal transplant. The source of these receptors is a human donor who received an intestinal transplant. The CDR3 runs from the conserved cysteine through the conserved F or W. Fields, in order: V gene, J gene, D gene, clone size, CDR3 protein, CDR3 DNA. The D gene is left open where the match is weak. Some rows mark clone size as missing; the rest say once, few, many or name a class of expanded clone.

TRBV13,TRBJ1-6,TRBD1,.,CASSPQDRASSPLHF,TGTGCCAGCAGCCCGCAAGACAGGGCCAGTTCACCCCTCCACTTT
TRBV2,TRBJ2-7,.,.,CASSEPGDAYEQYF,TGTGCCAGCAGTGAGCCAGGGGATGCCTACGAGCAGTACTTC
TRBV2,TRBJ1-2,TRBD1,few,CASSQNRGHNYGYTF,TGTGCCAGCAGTCAGAACAGGGGCCATAACTATGGCTACACCTTC
TRBV21-1,TRBJ2-5,.,.,CASSLSSSKGGEETQYF,TGTGCCAGCAGTCTTTCGTCATCGAAGGGGGGGGAGGAGACCCAGTACTTC
TRBV5-6,TRBJ1-2,.,.,CASSLPAGRVDGYTF,TGTGCCAGCAGCTTGCCCGCGGGTAGGGTTGATGGCTACACCTTC
TRBV30,TRBJ1-1,TRBD1,.,CAWSRRGQGFTEAFF,TGTGCCTGGAGTCGTCGGGGACAGGGTTTCACTGAAGCTTTCTTT
TRBV13,TRBJ2-7,.,.,CASSLGGVLSYEQYF,TGTGCCAGCAGCTTAGGCGGGGTTCTCTCCTACGAGCAGTACTTC
TRBV7-2,TRBJ2-1,.,.,CASSLGADEQFF,TGTGCCAGCAGCTTAGGGGCCGATGAGCAGTTCTTC
TRBV27,TRBJ1-2,.,.,CASSLGSTNYGYTF,TGTGCCAGCAGTTTGGGCAGTACTAACTATGGCTACACCTTC
TRBV7-7,TRBJ2-5,TRBD2,.,CASSLGLAGGQETQYF,TGTGCCAGCAGCCTAGGACTAGCGGGAGGACAAGAGACCCAGTACTTC
TRBV29-1,TRBJ2-5,TRBD2,.,CSVAPGGTQYF,TGCAGCGTTGCCCCGGGGGGGACCCAGTACTTC
TRBV6-4,TRBJ1-5,.,.,CASRPHPRTDSNQPQHF,TGTGCCAGCAGGCCCCACCCCAGAACAGATAGCAATCAGCCCCAGCATTTT
TRBV6-1,TRBJ2-7,.,once,CATSPQGSRYEQYF,TGTGCCACCAGTCCCCAGGGATCTAGGTACGAGCAGTACTTC
TRBV27,TRBJ2-1,.,.,CASSIITGREQFF,TGTGCCAGCAGTATAATAACAGGACGGGAGCAGTTCTTC
TRBV28,TRBJ2-7,.,.,CASSLMLGSYEQYF,TGTGCCAGCAGTTTAATGCTAGGTTCCTACGAGCAGTACTTC
TRBV21-1,TRBJ2-1,.,.,CASSKESSGRRYNEQFF,TGTGCCAGCAGCAAAGAAAGTAGCGGCCGTCGATACAATGAGCAGTTCTTC
TRBV27,TRBJ2-1,TRBD2,.,CASSYQTSGPEQFF,TGTGCCAGCAGTTATCAGACTAGCGGGCCTGAGCAGTTCTTC
TRBV6-1,TRBJ2-7,TRBD1,few,CASREGTGGSYEQYF,TGTGCCAGCAGGGAAGGGACAGGGGGGAGCTACGAGCAGTACTTC
TRBV19,TRBJ2-2,.,.,CASSIGGGLTGELFF,TGTGCCAGTAGTATAGGAGGCGGGCTCACCGGGGAGCTGTTTTTT
TRBV27,TRBJ1-1,.,.,CASQGQGLESNTEAFF,TGTGCCAGTCAAGGTCAGGGGCTGGAATCTAACACTGAAGCTTTCTTT
TRBV4-2,TRBJ2-1,TRBD1,.,CASSPGTGGYEQFF,TGTGCCAGCAGTCCCGGGACAGGGGGCTATGAGCAGTTCTTC
TRBV5-4,TRBJ1-3,.,.,CASRGGSGNTIYF,TGTGCCAGCCGCGGGGGGTCTGGAAACACCATATATTTT
TRBV18,TRBJ1-1,TRBD1,.,CASSNPTGAGMNTEAFF,TGTGCCAGCTCCAACCCGACAGGGGCAGGGATGAACACTGAAGCTTTCTTT
TRBV7-6,TRBJ2-5,TRBD2,.,CASSPIAPGLAGETQYF,TGTGCCAGCAGCCCCATCGCGCCGGGACTAGCTGGGGAGACCCAGTACTTC
TRBV9,TRBJ1-2,.,.,CASSVGGGGRDGYTF,TGTGCCAGCAGCGTCGGCGGGGGGGGCAGGGATGGCTACACCTTC
TRBV19,TRBJ1-5,.,.,CASSIGGDYQPQHF,TGTGCCAGTAGTATTGGTGGAGATTATCAGCCCCAGCATTTT
TRBV7-2,TRBJ2-3,.,.,CASSLVLGGTDTQYF,TGTGCCAGCAGCTTAGTGTTGGGAGGCACAGATACGCAGTATTTT
TRBV5-1,TRBJ2-7,TRBD1,.,CASSMTGQGSISEYEQYF,TGCGCCAGCAGCATGACGGGACAGGGCTCTATTTCTGAGTACGAGCAGTACTTC
TRBV9,TRBJ2-7,TRBD1,.,CASSLDTGQGFEQYF,TGTGCCAGCAGCTTGGATACGGGACAGGGGTTCGAGCAGTACTTC
TRBV7-6,TRBJ2-5,.,.,CASSFNRDWGTQYF,TGTGCCAGCAGCTTTAACAGGGATTGGGGGACCCAGTACTTC
TRBV15,TRBJ2-7,.,.,CATSAALSYEQYF,TGTGCCACCTCAGCGGCACTGTCCTACGAGCAGTACTTC
TRBV4-1,TRBJ1-4,.,few,CASSQGGEKLFF,TGCGCCAGCAGCCAAGGAGGGGAAAAACTGTTTTTT
TRBV29-1,TRBJ1-2,TRBD1,.,CSVVTGVYGYTF,TGCAGCGTGGTCACAGGGGTCTATGGCTACACCTTC
TRBV19,TRBJ2-1,TRBD2,.,CASAVAGGYNEQFF,TGTGCCAGTGCTGTAGCGGGAGGCTACAATGAGCAGTTCTTC
TRBV7-6,TRBJ2-1,TRBD2,.,CASSLGLAGGIFSSEQFF,TGTGCCAGCAGCTTGGGACTAGCGGGAGGCATTTTTAGTAGTGAGCAGTTCTTC
TRBV28,TRBJ1-2,.,.,CASRTGSYGYTF,TGTGCCAGCAGAACAGGATCCTATGGCTACACCTTC
TRBV19,TRBJ2-1,.,.,CATTESSYNEQFF,TGTGCCACCACGGAGAGCTCCTACAATGAGCAGTTCTTC